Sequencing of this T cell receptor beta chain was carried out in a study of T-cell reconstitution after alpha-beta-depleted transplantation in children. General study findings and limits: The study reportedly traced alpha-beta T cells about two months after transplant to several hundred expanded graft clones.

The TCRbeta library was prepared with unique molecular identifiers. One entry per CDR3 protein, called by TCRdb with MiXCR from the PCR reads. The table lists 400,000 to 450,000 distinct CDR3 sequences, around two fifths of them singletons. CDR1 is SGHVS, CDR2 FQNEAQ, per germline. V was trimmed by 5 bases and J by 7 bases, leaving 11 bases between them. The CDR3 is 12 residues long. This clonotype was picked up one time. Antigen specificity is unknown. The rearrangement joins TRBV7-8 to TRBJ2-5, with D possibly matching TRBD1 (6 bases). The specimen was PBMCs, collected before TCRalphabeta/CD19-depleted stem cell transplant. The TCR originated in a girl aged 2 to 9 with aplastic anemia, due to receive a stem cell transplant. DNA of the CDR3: TGTGCCAGCAGCCCAGGGGTGGGGACCCAGTACTTC. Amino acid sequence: CASSPGVGTQYF.